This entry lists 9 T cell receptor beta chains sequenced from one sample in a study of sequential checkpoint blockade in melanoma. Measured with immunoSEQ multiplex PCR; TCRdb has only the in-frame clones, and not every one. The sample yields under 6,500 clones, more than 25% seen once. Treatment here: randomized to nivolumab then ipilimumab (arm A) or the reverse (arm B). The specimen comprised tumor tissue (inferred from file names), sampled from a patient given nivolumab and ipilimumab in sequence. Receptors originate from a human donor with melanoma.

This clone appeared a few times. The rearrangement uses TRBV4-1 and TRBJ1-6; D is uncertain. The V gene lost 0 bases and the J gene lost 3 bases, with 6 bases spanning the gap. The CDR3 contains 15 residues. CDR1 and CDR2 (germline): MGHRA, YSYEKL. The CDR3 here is CASSQEPVYNSPLHF. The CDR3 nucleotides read TGCGCCAGCAGCCAAGAACCGGTCTATAATTCACCCCTCCACTTT.

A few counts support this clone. CDR3 sequence (DNA): TGTGCCAGTATAGCGGACGGGAACTATGGCTACACCTTC. Translating gives CASIADGNYGYTF. This chain uses TRBV19 with TRBJ1-2, with unresolved D. Per the germline V gene, CDR1 is LNHDA and CDR2 is SQIVND (reference sequence). The length of the CDR3 is 13 residues. Trimming stripped 7 bases from V and 2 bases from J, with 11 bases between.

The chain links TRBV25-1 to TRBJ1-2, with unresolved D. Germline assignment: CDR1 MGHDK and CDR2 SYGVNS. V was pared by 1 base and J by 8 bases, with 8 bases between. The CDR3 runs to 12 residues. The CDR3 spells CASSEWKGGYTF. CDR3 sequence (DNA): TGTGCCAGCAGTGAATGGAAGGGAGGCTACACCTTC.

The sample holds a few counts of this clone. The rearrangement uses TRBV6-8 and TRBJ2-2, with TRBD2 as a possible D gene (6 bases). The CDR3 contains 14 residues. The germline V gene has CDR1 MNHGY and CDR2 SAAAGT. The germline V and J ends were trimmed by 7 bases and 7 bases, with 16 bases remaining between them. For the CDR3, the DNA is TGTGCCAGCAACCGGGCGGGGTCGGGCGGGGAGCTGTTTTTT. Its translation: CASNRAGSGGELFF.

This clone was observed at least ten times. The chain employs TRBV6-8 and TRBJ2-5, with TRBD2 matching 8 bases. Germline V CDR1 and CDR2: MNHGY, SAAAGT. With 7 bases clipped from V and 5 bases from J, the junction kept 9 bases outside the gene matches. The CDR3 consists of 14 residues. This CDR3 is CASTREASWETQYF. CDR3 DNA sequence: TGTGCCAGCACGCGGGAGGCATCGTGGGAGACCCAGTACTTC.

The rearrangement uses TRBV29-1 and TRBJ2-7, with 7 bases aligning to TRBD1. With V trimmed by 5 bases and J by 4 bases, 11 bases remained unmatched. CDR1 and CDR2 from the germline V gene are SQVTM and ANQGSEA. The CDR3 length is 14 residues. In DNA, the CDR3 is TGCAGCGTTAGAGGCTTAGGGGACAGATACGAGCAGTACTTC. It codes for CSVRGLGDRYEQYF.

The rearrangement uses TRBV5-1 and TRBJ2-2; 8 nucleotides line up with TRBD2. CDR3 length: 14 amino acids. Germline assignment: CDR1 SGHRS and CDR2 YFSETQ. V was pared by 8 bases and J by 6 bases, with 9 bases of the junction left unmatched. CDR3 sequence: CASSEAGDSGELFF. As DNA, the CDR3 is TGCGCCAGTTCCGAAGCGGGGGACTCCGGGGAGCTGTTTTTT.

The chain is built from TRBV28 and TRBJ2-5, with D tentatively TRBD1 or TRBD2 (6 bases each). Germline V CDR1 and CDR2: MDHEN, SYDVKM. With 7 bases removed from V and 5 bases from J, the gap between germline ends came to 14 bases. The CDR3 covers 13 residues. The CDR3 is CASTFQGRETQYF. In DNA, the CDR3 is TGTGCCAGCACCTTCCAGGGGAGGGAGACCCAGTACTTC.

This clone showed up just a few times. CDR3 nucleotide sequence: TGCGCCAGCAGCAGTCGGGACAGCTTCGGGCAGTACTTC. Translating gives CASSSRDSFGQYF. V usage is TRBV23-1 and J usage is TRBJ2-7; 7 nucleotides agree with TRBD1. TRBV23-1 is identified as an open reading frame with a role that is uncertain. The CDR3 extends over 13 amino acids. The V and J ends lost 6 bases and 9 bases, in that order; junction bases with no gene match: 11.